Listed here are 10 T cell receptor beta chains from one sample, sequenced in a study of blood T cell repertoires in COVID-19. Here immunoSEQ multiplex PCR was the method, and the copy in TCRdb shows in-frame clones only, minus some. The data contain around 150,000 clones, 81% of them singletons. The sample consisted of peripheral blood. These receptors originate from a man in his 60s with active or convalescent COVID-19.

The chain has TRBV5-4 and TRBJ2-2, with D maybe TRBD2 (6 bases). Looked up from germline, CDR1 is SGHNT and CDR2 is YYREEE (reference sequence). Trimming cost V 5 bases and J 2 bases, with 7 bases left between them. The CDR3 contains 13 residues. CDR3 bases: TGTGCCAGCAGGCGGGAAAACACCGGGGAGCTGTTTTTT. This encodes CASRRENTGELFF.

CDR3 in amino acids: CASSTTGWGGYTF. DNA of the CDR3: TGTGCCAGCAGCACAACAGGGTGGGGTGGCTACACCTTC. The chain combines TRBV7-2 with TRBJ1-2, with a tentative D call TRBD1 (6 bases). CDR1 and CDR2 (germline): SGHTA, FQGNSA. The CDR3 loop spans 13 amino acids. Trimming took off 5 bases at V and 7 bases at J, with 14 bases between the two ends.

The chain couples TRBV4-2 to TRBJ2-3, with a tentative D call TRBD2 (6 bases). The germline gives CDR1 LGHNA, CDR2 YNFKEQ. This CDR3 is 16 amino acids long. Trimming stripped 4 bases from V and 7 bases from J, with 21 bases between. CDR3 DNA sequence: TGTGCCAGCAGCCCCACTCGGGACTTCGTCAGTCATACGCAGTATTTT. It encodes CASSPTRDFVSHTQYF.

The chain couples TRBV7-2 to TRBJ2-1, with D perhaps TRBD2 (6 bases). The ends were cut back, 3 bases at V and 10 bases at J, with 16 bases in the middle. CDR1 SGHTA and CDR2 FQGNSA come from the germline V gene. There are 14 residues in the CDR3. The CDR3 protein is CASSFGPAGGEQFF. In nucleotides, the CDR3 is TGTGCCAGCAGCTTTGGTCCAGCGGGCGGAGAGCAGTTCTTC.

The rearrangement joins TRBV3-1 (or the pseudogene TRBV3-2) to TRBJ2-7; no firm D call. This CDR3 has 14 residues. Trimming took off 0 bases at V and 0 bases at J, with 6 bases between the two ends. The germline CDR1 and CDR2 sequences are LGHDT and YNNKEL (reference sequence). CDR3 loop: CASSQDPNSYEQYF. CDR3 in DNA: TGTGCCAGCAGCCAAGATCCCAACTCCTACGAGCAGTACTTC.

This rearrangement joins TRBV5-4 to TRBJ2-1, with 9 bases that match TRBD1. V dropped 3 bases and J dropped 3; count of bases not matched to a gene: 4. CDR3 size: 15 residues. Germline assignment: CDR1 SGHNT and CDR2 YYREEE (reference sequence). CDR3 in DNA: TGTGCCAGCAGCTCCGGACAGGGGAACTACAATGAGCAGTTCTTC. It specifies CASSSGQGNYNEQFF.

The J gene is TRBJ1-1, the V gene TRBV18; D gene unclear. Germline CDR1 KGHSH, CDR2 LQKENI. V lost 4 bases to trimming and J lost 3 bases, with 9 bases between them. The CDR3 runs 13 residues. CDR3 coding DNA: TGTGCCAGCTCACAAGGGAGGGACACTGAAGCTTTCTTT. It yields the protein CASSQGRDTEAFF.

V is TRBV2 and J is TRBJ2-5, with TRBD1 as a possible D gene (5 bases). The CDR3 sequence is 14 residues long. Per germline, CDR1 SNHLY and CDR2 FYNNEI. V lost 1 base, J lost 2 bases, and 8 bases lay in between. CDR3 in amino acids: CASSEGTPQETQYF. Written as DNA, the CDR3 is TGTGCCAGCAGTGAAGGGACACCTCAAGAGACCCAGTACTTC. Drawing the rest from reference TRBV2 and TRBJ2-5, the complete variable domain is EPEVTQTPSHQVTQMGQEVILRCVPISNHLYFYWYRQILGQKVEFLVSFYNNEISEKSEIFDDQFSVERPDGSNFTLKIRSTKLEDSAMYFCASSEGTPQETQYFGPGTRLLVL.

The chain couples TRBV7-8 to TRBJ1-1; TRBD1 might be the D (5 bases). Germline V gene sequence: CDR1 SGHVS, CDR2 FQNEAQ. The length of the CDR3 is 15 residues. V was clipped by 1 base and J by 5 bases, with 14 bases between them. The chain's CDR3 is CASSLVSRVVTEAFF. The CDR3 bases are TGTGCCAGCAGCTTAGTGAGCAGGGTGGTAACTGAAGCTTTCTTT.

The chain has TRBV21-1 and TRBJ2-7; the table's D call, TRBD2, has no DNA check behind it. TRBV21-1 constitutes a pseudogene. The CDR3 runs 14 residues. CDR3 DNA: TGTGCCAGCAGCAAAGATCCTAGCGGATACGAGCAGTACTTC. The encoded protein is CASSKDPSGYEQYF.